Below, one T cell receptor (beta chain) is given with its context. Its specificity is not known. The data were taken from a study of T cells after yellow fever vaccination. Study overall: Preparing low-cell-number fractions relied on SMART-Seq v4 Ultra Low Input.

The study made its TCR cDNA through 5'RACE template switching. That step introduced a universal primer site along with UMIs. TCRdb fed the 5' RACE reads into MiXCR, producing one record per CDR3 protein. Counted here are approximately 550,000 distinct CDR3 sequences, about 13% occurring once; the ten biggest clones make up about an eighth. Findings and limits, study-wide: The secondary response was weaker but peaked faster, day 5 versus 15. Abundant clonotypes from the bulk population could have been carried over as contaminants into FACS-sorted repertoires.

The receptor's source is a young man who received the YFV17D yellow fever vaccine. This material consisted of PBMCs, taken on the day of the yellow fever booster vaccination.

DNA of the CDR3: TGCAGTGCTAGCATCAAGGCAGGGACTAGCGTTAGACAGCAGTTCTTC. Its translation is CSASIKAGTSVRQQFF. The V gene is TRBV20-1, the J gene TRBJ2-1, with 10 nucleotides matching TRBD2. Germline V gene sequence: CDR1 DFQATT, CDR2 SNEGSKA (reference sequence). CDR3 length equals 16 residues. The trim removed 3 bases at V and 11 bases at J, leaving 16 bases unmatched.